A selection of T cell receptor beta chains follows, all from one sample in a study of identical twins. In TCRdb, the 5' RACE reads were re-called with MiXCR into one record per CDR3 protein. The table lists some 200,000 distinct CDR3 sequences, 7.5% of them singletons. These data were also reused for a study on yellow fever vaccine responses in identical twins.

The sequencing sample was made of memory (CD45RO+) T cells sorted from blood. These receptor sequences come from a woman younger than 35 in good health. Each CDR3 is given with its conserved first and last residue. Fields, in order: V gene, J gene, clone size, D gene, CDR3 protein, CDR3 DNA. The D gene is left open where the match is weak. Only part of the rows carry a size: once, few, many, or a class if the clone is expanded.

>TRBV6-1|TRBJ1-1|-|-
CASRPQENTEAFF
TGTGCCAGCAGACCTCAGGAGAACACTGAAGCTTTCTTT
>TRBV27|TRBJ2-1|many|TRBD2
CASSLLAGAYNEQFF
TGTGCCAGCAGTTTACTAGCGGGAGCGTACAATGAGCAGTTCTTC
>TRBV7-9|TRBJ2-1|many|TRBD2
CATDPSGYNEQFF
TGTGCCACCGATCCTAGCGGTTACAATGAGCAGTTCTTC
>TRBV7-2|TRBJ2-5|-|TRBD2
CASSASGTQYF
TGTGCCAGCAGCGCTAGCGGGACCCAGTACTTC
>TRBV19|TRBJ2-1|few|TRBD2
CASSIILAGSSYNEQFF
TGTGCCAGTAGTATAATTCTAGCGGGGAGCTCCTACAATGAGCAGTTCTTC
>TRBV11-2|TRBJ2-3|few|-
CASSLGAEGGTDTQYF
TGTGCCAGCAGCTTAGGGGCGGAGGGAGGCACAGATACGCAGTATTTT
>TRBV7-2|TRBJ2-3|few|-
CASSLVREDTQYF
TGTGCCAGCAGCTTAGTTCGGGAAGATACGCAGTATTTT
>TRBV28|TRBJ2-7|many|-
CASSFLGVAYEQYF
TGTGCCAGCAGTTTTCTTGGCGTAGCCTACGAGCAGTACTTC
>TRBV20-1|TRBJ2-3|few|-
CSARGTEALTDTQYF
TGCAGTGCTAGAGGGACCGAGGCCCTCACAGATACGCAGTATTTT
>TRBV28|TRBJ2-3|-|-
CASTARLVGVTDTQYF
TGTGCCAGCACCGCCCGCCTAGTTGGGGTCACAGATACGCAGTATTTT
>TRBV27|TRBJ2-7|many|-
CASSPLAKPYEQYF
TGTGCCAGCAGTCCACTGGCAAAACCTTACGAGCAGTACTTC
>TRBV4-3|TRBJ2-1|-|-
CASSQEQGGSYNEQFF
TGCGCCAGCAGCCAAGAGCAGGGAGGCTCGTACAATGAGCAGTTCTTC
>TRBV28|TRBJ2-2|-|-
CASRSFPGELFF
TGTGCCAGCAGAAGCTTTCCCGGGGAGCTGTTTTTT
>TRBV18|TRBJ2-2|-|TRBD1
CASSDRGTGVNTGELFF
TGTGCCAGCTCAGATCGCGGGACAGGCGTTAACACCGGGGAGCTGTTTTTT
>TRBV5-1|TRBJ2-1|many|-
CASSLFTLGNEQFF
TGCGCCAGCAGCTTGTTCACCCTCGGCAATGAGCAGTTCTTC
>TRBV3-1|TRBJ2-2|-|TRBD2
CASSQGRGVTGELFF
TGTGCCAGCAGCCAGGGACGGGGGGTCACCGGGGAGCTGTTTTTT
>TRBV11-1|TRBJ2-2|many|-
CASSLAGGELFF
TGTGCCAGCAGCTTAGCAGGCGGGGAGCTGTTTTTT
>TRBV28|TRBJ2-7|-|TRBD1
CASNLDRGQDEQYF
TGTGCCAGCAACCTGGACAGGGGGCAAGACGAGCAGTACTTC
>TRBV7-9|TRBJ1-1|many|-
CASSKSGGTFEAFF
TGTGCCAGCAGCAAAAGCGGAGGGACTTTTGAAGCTTTCTTT
>TRBV20-1|TRBJ2-5|few|-
CSVLHRQETQYF
TGCAGTGTTTTGCACAGACAAGAGACCCAGTACTTC
>TRBV28|TRBJ1-6|few|TRBD1
CASSFRQGLGDSPLHF
TGTGCCAGCAGTTTCAGACAGGGTCTCGGGGATTCACCCCTCCACTTT
>TRBV7-2|TRBJ2-1|-|TRBD2
CASTPGTSANNEQFF
TGTGCCAGCACCCCCGGGACTAGCGCGAACAATGAGCAGTTCTTC
>TRBV12-3/TRBV12-4|TRBJ2-2|many|TRBD2
CASSPQAGSTGELFF
TGTGCCAGCAGTCCTCAAGCGGGATCCACCGGGGAGCTGTTTTTT